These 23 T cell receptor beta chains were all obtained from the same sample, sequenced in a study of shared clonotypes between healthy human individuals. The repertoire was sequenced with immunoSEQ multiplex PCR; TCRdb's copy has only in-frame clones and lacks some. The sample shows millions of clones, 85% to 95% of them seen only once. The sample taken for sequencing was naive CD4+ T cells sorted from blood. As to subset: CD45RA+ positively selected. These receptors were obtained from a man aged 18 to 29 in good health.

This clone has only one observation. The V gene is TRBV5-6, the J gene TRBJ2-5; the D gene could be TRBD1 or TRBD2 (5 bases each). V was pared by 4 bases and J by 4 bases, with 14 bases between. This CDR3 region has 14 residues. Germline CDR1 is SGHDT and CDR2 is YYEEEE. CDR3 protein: CASSPGTLRETQYF. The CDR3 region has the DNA TGTGCCAGCAGCCCCGGGACCCTTCGAGAGACCCAGTACTTC.

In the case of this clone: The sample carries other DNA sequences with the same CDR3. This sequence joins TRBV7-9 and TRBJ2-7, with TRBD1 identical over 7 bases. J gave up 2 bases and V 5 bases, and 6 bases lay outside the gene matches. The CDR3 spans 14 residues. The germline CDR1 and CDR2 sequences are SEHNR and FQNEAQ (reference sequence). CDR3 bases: TGTGCCAGCAGCCCCAGGACAGGAACCTACGAGCAGTACTTC. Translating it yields CASSPRTGTYEQYF.

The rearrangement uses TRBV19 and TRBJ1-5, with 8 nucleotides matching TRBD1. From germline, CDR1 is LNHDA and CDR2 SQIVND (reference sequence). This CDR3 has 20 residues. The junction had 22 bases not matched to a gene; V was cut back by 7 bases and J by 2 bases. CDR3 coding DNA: TGTGCCAGTACCTCATGGGGGACAGGATCATCTATACTCGGCAATCAGCCCCAGCATTTT. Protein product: CASTSWGTGSSILGNQPQHF.

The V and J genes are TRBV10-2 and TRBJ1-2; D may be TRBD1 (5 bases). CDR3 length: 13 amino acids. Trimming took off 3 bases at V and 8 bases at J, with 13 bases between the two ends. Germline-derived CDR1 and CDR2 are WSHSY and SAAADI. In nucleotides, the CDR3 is TGCGCCAGCAGTGACAGCAAGGGGTTCGGCTACACCTTC. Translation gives CASSDSKGFGYTF.

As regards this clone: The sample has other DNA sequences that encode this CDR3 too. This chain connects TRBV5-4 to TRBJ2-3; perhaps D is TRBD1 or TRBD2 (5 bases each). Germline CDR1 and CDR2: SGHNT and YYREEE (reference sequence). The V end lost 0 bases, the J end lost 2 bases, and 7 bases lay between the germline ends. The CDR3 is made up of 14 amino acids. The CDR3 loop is CASSLGGATDTQYF. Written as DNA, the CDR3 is TGTGCCAGCAGCTTGGGAGGGGCCACAGATACGCAGTATTTT.

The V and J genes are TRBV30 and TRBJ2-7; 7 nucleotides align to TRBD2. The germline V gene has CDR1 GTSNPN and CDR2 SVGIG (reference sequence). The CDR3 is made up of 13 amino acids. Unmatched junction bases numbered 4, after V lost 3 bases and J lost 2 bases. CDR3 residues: CAWSPSGTYEQYF. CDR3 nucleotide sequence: TGTGCCTGGAGCCCTAGCGGTACCTACGAGCAGTACTTC.

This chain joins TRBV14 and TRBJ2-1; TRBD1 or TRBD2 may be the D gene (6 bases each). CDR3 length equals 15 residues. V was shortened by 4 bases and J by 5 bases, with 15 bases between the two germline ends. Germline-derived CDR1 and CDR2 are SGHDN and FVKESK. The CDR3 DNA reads TGTGCCAGCAGCCTTCTGACAGGAGGGGACAATGAGCAGTTCTTC. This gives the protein CASSLLTGGDNEQFF.

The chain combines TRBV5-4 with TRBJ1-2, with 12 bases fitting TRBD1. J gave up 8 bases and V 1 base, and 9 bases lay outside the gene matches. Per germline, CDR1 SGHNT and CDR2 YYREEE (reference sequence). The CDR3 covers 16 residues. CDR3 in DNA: TGTGCCAGCAGCTTGTCAGGGACAGGGGGCACCTCCGGCTACACCTTC. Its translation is CASSLSGTGGTSGYTF.

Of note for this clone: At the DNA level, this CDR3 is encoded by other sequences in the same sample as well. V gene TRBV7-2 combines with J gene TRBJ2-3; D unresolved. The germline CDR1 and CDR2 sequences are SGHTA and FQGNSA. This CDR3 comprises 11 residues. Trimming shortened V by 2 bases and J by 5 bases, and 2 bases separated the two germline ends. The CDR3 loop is CASSLLDTQYF. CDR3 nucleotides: TGTGCCAGCAGCTTACTAGATACGCAGTATTTT.

Here the CDR3 DNA reads TGTGCCAGCTCACCTGCCAGGGGGCCCCCGAACACTGAAGCTTTCTTT. As protein: CASSPARGPPNTEAFF. The gene calls are TRBV18 and TRBJ1-1; 8 nucleotides match TRBD1. CDR1 KGHSH and CDR2 LQKENI come from the germline V gene. This CDR3 region has 16 residues. The V and J ends lost 3 bases and 1 base, in that order; junction bases with no gene match: 7.

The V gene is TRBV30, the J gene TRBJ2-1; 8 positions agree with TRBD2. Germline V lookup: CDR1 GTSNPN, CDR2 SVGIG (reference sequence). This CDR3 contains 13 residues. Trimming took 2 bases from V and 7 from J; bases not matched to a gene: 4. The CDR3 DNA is TGTGCCTGGAGTTCGGGGGGGAGGAATGAGCAGTTCTTC. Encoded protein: CAWSSGGRNEQFF.

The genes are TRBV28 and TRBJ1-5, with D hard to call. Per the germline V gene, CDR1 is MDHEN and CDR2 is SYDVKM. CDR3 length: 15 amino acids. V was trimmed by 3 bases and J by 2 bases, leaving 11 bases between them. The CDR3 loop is CASSFTLGGNQPQHF. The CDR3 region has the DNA TGTGCCAGCAGTTTTACCCTTGGCGGCAATCAGCCCCAGCATTTT.

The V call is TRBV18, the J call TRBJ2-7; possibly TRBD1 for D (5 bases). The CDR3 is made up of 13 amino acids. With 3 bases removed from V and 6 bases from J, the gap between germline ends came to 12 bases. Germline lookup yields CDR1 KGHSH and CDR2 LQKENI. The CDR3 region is CASSPTSGPEQYF. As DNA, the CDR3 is TGTGCCAGCTCACCCACATCAGGGCCCGAGCAGTACTTC.

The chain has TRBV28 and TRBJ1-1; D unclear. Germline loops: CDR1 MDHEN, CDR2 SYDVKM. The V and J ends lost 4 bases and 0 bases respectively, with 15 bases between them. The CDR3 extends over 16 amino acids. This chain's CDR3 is CASSSPGSFMNTEAFF. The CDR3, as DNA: TGTGCCAGCAGTTCCCCTGGCAGCTTTATGAACACTGAAGCTTTCTTT.

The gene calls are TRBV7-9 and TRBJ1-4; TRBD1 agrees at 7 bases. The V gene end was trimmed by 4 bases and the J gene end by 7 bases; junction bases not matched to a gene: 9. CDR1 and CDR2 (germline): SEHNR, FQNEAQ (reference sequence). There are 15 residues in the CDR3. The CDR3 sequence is CASSSPKGAGEKLFF. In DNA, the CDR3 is TGTGCCAGCAGCTCCCCCAAGGGGGCGGGTGAAAAACTGTTTTTT.

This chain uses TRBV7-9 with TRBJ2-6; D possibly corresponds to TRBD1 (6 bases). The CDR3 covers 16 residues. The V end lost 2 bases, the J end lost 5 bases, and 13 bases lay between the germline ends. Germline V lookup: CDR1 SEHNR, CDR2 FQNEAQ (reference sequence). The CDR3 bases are TGTGCCAGCAGCTTACCCAGGGGCCCTCGGGCCAACGTCCTGACTTTC. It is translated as CASSLPRGPRANVLTF. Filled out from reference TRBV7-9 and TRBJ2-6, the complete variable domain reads DTGVSQNPRHKITKRGQNVTFRCDPISEHNRLYWYRQTLGQGPEFLTYFQNEAQLEKSRLLSDRFSAERPKGSFSTLEIQRTEQGDSAMYLCASSLPRGPRANVLTFGAGSRLTVL.

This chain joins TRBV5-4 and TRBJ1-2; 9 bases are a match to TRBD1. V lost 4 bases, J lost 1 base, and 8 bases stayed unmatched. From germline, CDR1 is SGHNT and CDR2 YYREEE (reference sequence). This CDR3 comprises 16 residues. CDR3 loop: CASSPGGQGGNYGYTF. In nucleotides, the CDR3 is TGTGCCAGCAGCCCGGGGGGACAGGGAGGTAACTATGGCTACACCTTC.

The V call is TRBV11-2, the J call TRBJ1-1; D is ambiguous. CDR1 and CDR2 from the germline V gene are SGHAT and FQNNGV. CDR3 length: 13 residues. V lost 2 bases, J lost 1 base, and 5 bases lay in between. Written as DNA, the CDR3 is TGTGCCAGCAGCTTAATCGAGAACACTGAAGCTTTCTTT. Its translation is CASSLIENTEAFF.

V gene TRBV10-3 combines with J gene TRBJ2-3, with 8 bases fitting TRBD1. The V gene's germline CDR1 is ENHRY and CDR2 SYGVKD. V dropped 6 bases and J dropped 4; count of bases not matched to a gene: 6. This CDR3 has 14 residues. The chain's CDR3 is CAISGQGSPDTQYF. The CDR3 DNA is TGTGCCATCAGCGGACAGGGATCTCCAGATACGCAGTATTTT.

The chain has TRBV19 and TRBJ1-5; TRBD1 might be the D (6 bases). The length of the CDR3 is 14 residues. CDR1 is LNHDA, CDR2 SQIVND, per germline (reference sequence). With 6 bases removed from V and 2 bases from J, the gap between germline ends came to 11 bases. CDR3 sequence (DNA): TGTGCCAGTAGACCCAGGGGAGGCAATCAGCCCCAGCATTTT. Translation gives CASRPRGGNQPQHF.

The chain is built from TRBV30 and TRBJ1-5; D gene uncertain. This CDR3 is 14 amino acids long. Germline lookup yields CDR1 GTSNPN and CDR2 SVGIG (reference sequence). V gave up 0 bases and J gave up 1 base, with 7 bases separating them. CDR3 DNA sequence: TGTGCCTGGAGTGTACGGGCCAGCAATCAGCCCCAGCATTTT. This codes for CAWSVRASNQPQHF. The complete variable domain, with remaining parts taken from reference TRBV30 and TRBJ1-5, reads SQTIHQWPATLVQPVGSPLSLECTVEGTSNPNLYWYRQAAGRGLQLLFYSVGIGQISSEVPQNLSASRPQDRQFILSSKKLLLSDSGFYLCAWSVRASNQPQHFGDGTRLSIL.

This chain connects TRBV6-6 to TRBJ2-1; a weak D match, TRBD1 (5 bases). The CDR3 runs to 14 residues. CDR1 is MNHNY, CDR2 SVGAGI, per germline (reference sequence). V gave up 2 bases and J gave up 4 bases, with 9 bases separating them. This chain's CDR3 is CASSYRQNYNEQFF. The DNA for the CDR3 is TGTGCCAGCAGTTACCGACAGAATTACAATGAGCAGTTCTTC.

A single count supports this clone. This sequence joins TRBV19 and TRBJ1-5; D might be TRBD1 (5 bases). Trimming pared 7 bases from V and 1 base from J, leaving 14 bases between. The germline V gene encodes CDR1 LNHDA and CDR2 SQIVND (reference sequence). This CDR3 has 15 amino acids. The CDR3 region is CASIKGAGSNQPQHF. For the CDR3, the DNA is TGTGCCAGTATCAAAGGGGCCGGAAGCAATCAGCCCCAGCATTTT.